This paragraph reports one TCR beta chain. V gave up 3 bases and J gave up 2 bases, with 17 bases separating them. Germline V gene data show CDR1 as SEHNR and CDR2 as FQNEAQ (reference sequence). CDR3 length: 16 amino acids. These data originate in a study of cytomegalovirus exposure and HLA in healthy donors. With 60 Vbeta and 13 Jbeta primers, the PCR was carried out. TCRdb keeps only in-frame clones here, not all; method: immunoSEQ multiplex PCR. The table lists around 150,000 clones, 80% of them singletons. The clonotype originates from a man aged 25-40 years in good health. The chain is built from TRBV7-9 and TRBJ2-7; D might be TRBD1 (6 bases). The sample taken for sequencing was PBMCs. The CDR3 bases are TGTGCCAGCAGCTTCGGAGACAGGCCCTCCCCCTACGAGCAGTACTTC. Translating gives CASSFGDRPSPYEQYF.